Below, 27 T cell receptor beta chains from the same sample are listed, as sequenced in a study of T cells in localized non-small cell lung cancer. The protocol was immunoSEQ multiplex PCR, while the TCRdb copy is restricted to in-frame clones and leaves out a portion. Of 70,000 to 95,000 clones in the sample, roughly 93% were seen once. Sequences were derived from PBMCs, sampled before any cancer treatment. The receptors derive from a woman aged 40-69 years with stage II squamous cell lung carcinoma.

As DNA, the CDR3 is TGTGCCAGCAGCTTGGATGTTATAGCTAAAACCGGGGAGCTGTTTTTT. Amino acids: CASSLDVIAKTGELFF. This chain uses TRBV5-4 with TRBJ2-2, with D unresolved. Germline V gene sequence: CDR1 SGHNT, CDR2 YYREEE (reference sequence). The CDR3 spans 16 residues. V was trimmed by 0 bases and J by 5 bases, leaving 14 bases between them.

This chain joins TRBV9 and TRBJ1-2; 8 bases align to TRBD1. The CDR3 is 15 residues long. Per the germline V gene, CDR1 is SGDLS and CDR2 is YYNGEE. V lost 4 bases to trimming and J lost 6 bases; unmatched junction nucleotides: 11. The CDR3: CASSPRTGFVDGYTF. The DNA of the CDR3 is TGTGCCAGCAGCCCGCGGACAGGGTTTGTAGATGGCTACACCTTC. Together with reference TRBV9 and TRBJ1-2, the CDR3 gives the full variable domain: DSGVTQTPKHLITATGQRVTLRCSPRSGDLSVYWYQQSLDQGLQFLIQYYNGEERAKGNILERFSAQQFPDLHSELNLSSLELGDSALYFCASSPRTGFVDGYTFGSGTRLTVV.

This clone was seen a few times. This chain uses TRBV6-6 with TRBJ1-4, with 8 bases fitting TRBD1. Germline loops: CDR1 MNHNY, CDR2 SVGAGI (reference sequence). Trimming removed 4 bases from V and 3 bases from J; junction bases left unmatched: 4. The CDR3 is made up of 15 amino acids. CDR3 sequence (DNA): TGTGCCAGCAGTTCAGGGGGCAGGGCTAATGAAAAACTGTTTTTT. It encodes CASSSGGRANEKLFF.

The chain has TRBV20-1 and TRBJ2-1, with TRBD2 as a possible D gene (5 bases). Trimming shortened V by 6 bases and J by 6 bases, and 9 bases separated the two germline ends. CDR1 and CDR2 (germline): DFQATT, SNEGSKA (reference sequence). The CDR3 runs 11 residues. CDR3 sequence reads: CSARRVNEQFF. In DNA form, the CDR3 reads TGCAGTGCCCGGCGGGTCAATGAGCAGTTCTTC.

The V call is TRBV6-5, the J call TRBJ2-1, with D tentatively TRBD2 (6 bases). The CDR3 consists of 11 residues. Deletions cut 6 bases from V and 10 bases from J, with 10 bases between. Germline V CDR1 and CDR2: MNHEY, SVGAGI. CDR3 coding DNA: TGTGCCAGCAGCCTTAGCGGAGAGCAGTTCTTC. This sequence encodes CASSLSGEQFF.

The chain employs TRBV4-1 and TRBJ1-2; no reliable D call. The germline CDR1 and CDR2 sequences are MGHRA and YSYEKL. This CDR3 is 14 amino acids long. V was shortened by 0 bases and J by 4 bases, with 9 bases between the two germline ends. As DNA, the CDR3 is TGCGCCAGCAGCCAAGAGGCCTGGAGCTATGGCTACACCTTC. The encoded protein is CASSQEAWSYGYTF.

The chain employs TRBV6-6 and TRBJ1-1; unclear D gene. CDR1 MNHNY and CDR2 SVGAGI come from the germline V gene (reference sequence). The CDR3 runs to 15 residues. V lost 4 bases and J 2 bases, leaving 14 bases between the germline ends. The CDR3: CASSFRSVSNTEAFF. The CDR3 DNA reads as TGTGCCAGCAGTTTCCGGTCAGTTTCCAACACTGAAGCTTTCTTT.

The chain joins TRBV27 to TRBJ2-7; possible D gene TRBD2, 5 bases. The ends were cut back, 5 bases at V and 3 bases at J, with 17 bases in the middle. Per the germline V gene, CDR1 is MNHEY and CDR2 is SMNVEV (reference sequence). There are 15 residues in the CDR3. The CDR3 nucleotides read TGTGCCAGCAGTACACCCCGGGATCACCTCTACGAGCAGTACTTC. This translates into CASSTPRDHLYEQYF.

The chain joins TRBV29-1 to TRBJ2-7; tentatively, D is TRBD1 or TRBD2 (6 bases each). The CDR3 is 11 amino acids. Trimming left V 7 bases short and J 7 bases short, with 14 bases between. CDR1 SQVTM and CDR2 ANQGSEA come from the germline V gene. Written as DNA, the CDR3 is TGCAGCGCCGGGGGCCCTAAGGAGCAGTACTTC. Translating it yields CSAGGPKEQYF.

The CDR3 is CASSTRRTATNEKLFF. CDR3 nucleotides: TGTGCCAGCAGCACCCGTAGGACCGCAACTAATGAAAAACTGTTTTTT. The genes are TRBV5-6 and TRBJ1-4, with D uncertain. This CDR3 comprises 16 residues. Germline V gene lookup returns CDR1 SGHDT and CDR2 YYEEEE. V gave up 4 bases and J gave up 0 bases, with 13 bases separating them.

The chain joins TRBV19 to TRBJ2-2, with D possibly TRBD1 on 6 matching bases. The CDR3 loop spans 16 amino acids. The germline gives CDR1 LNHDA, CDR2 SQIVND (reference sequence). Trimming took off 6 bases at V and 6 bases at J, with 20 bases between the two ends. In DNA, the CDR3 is TGTGCCAGTAGGATTGTACAGGGTGGTAAAGCCGGGGAGCTGTTTTTT. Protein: CASRIVQGGKAGELFF. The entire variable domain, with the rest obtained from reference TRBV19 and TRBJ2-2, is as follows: DGGITQSPKYLFRKEGQNVTLSCEQNLNHDAMYWYRQDPGQGLRLIYYSQIVNDFQKGDIAEGYSVSREKKESFPLTVTSAQKNPTAFYLCASRIVQGGKAGELFFGEGSRLTVL.

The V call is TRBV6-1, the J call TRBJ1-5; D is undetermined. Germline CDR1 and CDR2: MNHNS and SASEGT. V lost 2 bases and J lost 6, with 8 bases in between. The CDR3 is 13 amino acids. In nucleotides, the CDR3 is TGTGCCAGCAGTGAAACAAGGGTTCAGCCCCAGCATTTT. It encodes CASSETRVQPQHF.

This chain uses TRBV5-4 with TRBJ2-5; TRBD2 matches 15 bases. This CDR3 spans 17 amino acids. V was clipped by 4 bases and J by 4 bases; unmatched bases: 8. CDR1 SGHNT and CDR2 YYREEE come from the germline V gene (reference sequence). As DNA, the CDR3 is TGTGCCAGCAGCAATCTAGGACTAGCGGGAGGGCGAGAGACCCAGTACTTC. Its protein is CASSNLGLAGGRETQYF.

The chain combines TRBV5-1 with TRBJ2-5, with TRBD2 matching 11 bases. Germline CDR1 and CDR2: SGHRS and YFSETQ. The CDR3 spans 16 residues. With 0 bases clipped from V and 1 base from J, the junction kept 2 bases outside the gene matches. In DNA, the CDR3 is TGCGCCAGCAGCTTGGGTAGCGGGAGGGCCCAAGAGACCCAGTACTTC. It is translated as CASSLGSGRAQETQYF.

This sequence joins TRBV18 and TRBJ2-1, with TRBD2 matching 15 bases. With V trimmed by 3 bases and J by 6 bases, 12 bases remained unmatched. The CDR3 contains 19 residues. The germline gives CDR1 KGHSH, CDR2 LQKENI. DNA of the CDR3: TGTGCCAGCTCACCTCTCGGACTAGCGGGGGGGCCGGCCGGCAATGAGCAGTTCTTC. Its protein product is CASSPLGLAGGPAGNEQFF.

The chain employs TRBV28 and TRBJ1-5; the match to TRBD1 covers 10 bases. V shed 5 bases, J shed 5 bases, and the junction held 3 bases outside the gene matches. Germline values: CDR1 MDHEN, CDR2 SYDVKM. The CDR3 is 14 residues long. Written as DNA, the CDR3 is TGTGCCAGCAGTAAGGACAGGGGGGATCAGCCCCAGCATTTT. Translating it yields CASSKDRGDQPQHF.

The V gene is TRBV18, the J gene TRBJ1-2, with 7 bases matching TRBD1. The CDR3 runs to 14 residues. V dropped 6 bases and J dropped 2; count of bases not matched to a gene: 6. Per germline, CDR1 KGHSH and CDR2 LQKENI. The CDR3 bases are TGTGCCAGCTCGCGGGACAGCCGGAACTATGGCTACACCTTC. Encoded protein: CASSRDSRNYGYTF.

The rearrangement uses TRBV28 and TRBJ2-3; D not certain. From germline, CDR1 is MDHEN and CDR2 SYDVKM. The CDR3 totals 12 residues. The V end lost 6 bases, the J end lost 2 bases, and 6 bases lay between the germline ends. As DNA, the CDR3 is TGTGCCAGCAGCTCTTACACAGATACGCAGTATTTT. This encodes CASSSYTDTQYF.

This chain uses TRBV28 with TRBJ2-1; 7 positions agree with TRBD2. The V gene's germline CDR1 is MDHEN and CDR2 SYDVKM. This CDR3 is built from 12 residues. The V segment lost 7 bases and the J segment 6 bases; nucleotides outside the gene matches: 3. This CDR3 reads CASMGLLNEQFF. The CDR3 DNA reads TGTGCCAGCATGGGACTACTCAATGAGCAGTTCTTC.

DNA of the CDR3: TGCGCCAGCAGTAACAGGGTTGGCGGGGAGCTGTTTTTT. This translates into CASSNRVGGELFF. The rearrangement uses TRBV10-1 and TRBJ2-2, with a tentative D call TRBD1 (6 bases). Per germline, CDR1 WNHNN and CDR2 SYGVQD (reference sequence). V was trimmed by 5 bases and J by 7 bases, leaving 11 bases between them. The CDR3 spans 13 residues.

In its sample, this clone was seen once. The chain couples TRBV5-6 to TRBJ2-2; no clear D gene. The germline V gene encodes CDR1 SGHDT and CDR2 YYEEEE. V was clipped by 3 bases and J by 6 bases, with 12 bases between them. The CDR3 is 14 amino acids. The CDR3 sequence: CASSSYYRSGELFF. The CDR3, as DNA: TGTGCCAGCAGCTCTTATTACAGATCCGGGGAGCTGTTTTTT. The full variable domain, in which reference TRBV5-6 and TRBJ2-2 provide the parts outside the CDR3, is DAGVTQSPTHLIKTRGQQVTLRCSPKSGHDTVSWYQQALGQGPQFIFQYYEEEERQRGNFPDRFSGHQFPNYSSELNVNALLLGDSALYLCASSSYYRSGELFFGEGSRLTVL.

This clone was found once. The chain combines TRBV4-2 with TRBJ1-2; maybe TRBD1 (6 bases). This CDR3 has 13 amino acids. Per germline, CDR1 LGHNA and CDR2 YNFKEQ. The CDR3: CASWAGDYYGYTF. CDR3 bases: TGTGCTTCGTGGGCAGGGGATTACTATGGCTACACCTTC.

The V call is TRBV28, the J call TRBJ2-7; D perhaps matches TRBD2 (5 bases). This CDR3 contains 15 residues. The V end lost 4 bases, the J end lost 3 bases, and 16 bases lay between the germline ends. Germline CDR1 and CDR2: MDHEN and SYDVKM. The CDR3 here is CASSSDLIGGYEQYF. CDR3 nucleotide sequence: TGTGCCAGCAGTTCGGACTTGATTGGTGGCTACGAGCAGTACTTC.

The CDR3 nucleotides read TGTGCCTGGAGGGAGGCGGGGAGGGGAGGCGCTGGGGGTGAGCAGTTCTTC. This codes for CAWREAGRGGAGGEQFF. The gene calls are TRBV30 and TRBJ2-1, with 7 bases aligning to TRBD2. CDR3 size: 17 residues. With V trimmed by 3 bases and J by 9 bases, 20 bases remained unmatched. The germline V gene encodes CDR1 GTSNPN and CDR2 SVGIG (reference sequence).

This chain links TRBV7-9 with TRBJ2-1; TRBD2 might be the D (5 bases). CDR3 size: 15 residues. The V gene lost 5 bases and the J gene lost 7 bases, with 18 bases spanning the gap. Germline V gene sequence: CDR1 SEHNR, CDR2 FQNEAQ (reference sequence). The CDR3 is CASSPLLAGWNEQFF. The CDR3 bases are TGTGCCAGCAGCCCTTTGCTAGCCGGGTGGAATGAGCAGTTCTTC. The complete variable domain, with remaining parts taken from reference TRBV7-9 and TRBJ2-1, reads DTGVSQNPRHKITKRGQNVTFRCDPISEHNRLYWYRQTLGQGPEFLTYFQNEAQLEKSRLLSDRFSAERPKGSFSTLEIQRTEQGDSAMYLCASSPLLAGWNEQFFGPGTRLTVL.

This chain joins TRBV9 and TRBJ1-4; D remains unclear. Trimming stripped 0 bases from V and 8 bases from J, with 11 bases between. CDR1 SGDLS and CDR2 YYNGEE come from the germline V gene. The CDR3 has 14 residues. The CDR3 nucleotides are TGTGCCAGCAGCGTAGCATCCGGAGGGGAAAAACTGTTTTTT. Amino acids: CASSVASGGEKLFF.

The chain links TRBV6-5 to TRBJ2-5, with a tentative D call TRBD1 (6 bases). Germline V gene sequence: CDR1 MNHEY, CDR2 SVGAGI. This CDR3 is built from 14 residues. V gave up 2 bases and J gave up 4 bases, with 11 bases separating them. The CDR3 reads CASSYKQGGETQYF. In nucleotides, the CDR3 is TGTGCCAGCAGTTACAAACAGGGTGGAGAGACCCAGTACTTC.